This T cell receptor (beta chain) was documented in a study of read filtering for tumor transcriptome and immune sequencing. The wider study: Among patients, some 17 were male and 14 female, aged roughly 45 to 80 (mean approximately 62). Study outcomes and limitations: Dropping single-read clonotypes raised IR-seq and RNA-seq shared-clonotype correlation. Even smaller IR-seq throughput identified most shared clonotypes.

At the time of active disease, bone marrow was collected from every patient. The CDR3 runs 11 residues. This library used around 400 ng RNA and molecular barcoded adaptors spanning alpha/delta and beta/gamma chains. TCRdb itself ran the reads through MiXCR, one entry per CDR3 protein. Seen here are roughly 82,000 distinct CDR3 sequences, roughly an eighth observed once, and the top ten hold 14% to 15%. This clonotype has ten or more counts. The antigen is unknown. Its ends do not fully match the called genes, so a read error is possible. Sequencing was carried out using a population of CD138-negative cells sorted from bone marrow. The clonotype comes from a donor aged 40 or older with multiple myeloma. This chain joins TRBV12-3 or TRBV12-4 and TRBJ2-1, with D perhaps assigned TRBD1 or TRBD2 (5 bases each). DNA of the CDR3: TGTGCCAGCAGCAACCGACTACTAGGGGTCTTC. Its translation is CASSNRLLGVF.